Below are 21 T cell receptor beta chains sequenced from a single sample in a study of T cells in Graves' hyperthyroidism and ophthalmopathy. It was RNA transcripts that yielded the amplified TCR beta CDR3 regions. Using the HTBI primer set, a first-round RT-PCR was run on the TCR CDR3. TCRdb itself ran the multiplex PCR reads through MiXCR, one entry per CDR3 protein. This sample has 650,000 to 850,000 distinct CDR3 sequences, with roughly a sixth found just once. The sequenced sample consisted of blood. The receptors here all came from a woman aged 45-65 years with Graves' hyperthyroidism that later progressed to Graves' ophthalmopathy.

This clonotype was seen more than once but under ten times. For the CDR3, the DNA is TGCAGCGTTGGTGTAGAGGGCCCGTACTCCTACGAGCAGTACTTC. Its translation: CSVGVEGPYSYEQYF. The genes are TRBV29-1 and TRBJ2-7; D is possibly TRBD2 (5 bases). Germline loops: CDR1 SQVTM, CDR2 ANQGSEA. V was pared by 4 bases and J by 0 bases, with 16 bases between. CDR3 size: 15 residues.

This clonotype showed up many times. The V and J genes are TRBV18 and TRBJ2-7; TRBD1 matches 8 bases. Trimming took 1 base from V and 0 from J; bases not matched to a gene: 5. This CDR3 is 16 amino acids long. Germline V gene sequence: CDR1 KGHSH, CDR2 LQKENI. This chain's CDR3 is CASSPLDRAPSYEQYF. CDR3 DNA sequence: TGTGCCAGCTCACCACTGGACAGGGCACCCTCCTACGAGCAGTACTTC.

CDR3 nucleotide sequence: TGTGCCTGGAGTGCCGACAGGGGGATCGCCTACGAGCAGTACTTC. Protein: CAWSADRGIAYEQYF. This sequence joins TRBV30 and TRBJ2-7, with 9 bases that match TRBD1. The V segment lost 1 base and the J segment 2 bases; nucleotides outside the gene matches: 6. The CDR3 has 15 amino acids. CDR1 is GTSNPN and CDR2 is SVGIG in the germline V gene (reference sequence).

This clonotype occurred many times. In DNA, the CDR3 is TGTGCCAGCAGTGAAGTCCCCCCCAGCGTGGAGATGATCGGGGAGCTGTTTTTT. Residues: CASSEVPPSVEMIGELFF. The chain is built from TRBV2 and TRBJ2-2; D ambiguous. Trimming removed 1 base at V and 7 bases at J, with 22 bases between. The germline V gene encodes CDR1 SNHLY and CDR2 FYNNEI. The CDR3 length is 18 residues.

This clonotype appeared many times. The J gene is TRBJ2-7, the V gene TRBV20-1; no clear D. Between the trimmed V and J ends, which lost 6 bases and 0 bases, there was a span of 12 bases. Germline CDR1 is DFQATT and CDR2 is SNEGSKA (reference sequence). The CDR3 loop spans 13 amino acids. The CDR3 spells CSALRGVSYEQYF. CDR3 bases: TGCAGTGCGCTTCGCGGTGTCTCCTACGAGCAGTACTTC.

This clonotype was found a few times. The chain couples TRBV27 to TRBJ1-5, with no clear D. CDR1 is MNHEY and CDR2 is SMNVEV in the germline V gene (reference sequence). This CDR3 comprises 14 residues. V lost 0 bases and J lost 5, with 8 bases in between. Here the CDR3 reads CASSLSGSDQPQHF. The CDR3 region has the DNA TGTGCCAGCAGTTTATCAGGGTCAGATCAGCCCCAGCATTTT.

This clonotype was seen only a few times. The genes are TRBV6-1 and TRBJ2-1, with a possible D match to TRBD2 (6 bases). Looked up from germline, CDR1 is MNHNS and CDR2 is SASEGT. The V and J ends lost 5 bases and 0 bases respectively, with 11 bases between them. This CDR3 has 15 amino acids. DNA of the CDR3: TGTGCCAGCAGTCCCGGGACTTTCTCCTACAATGAGCAGTTCTTC. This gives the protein CASSPGTFSYNEQFF.

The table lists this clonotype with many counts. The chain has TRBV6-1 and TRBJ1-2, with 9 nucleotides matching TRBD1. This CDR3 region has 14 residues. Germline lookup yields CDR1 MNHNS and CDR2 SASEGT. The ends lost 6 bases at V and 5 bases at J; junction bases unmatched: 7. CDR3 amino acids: CASRETGGGYGYTF. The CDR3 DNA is TGTGCCAGCAGGGAGACAGGGGGAGGATATGGCTACACCTTC.

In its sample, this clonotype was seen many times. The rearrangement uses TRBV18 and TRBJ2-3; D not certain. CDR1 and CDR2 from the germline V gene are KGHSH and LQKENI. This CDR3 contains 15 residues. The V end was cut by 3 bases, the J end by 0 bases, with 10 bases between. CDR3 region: CASSPSTASTDTQYF. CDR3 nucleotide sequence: TGTGCCAGCTCACCCTCGACGGCTAGCACAGATACGCAGTATTTT. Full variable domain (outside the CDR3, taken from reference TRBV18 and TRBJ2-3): NAGVMQNPRHLVRRRGQEARLRCSPMKGHSHVYWYRQLPEEGLKFMVYLQKENIIDESGMPKERFSAEFPKEGPSILRIQQVVRGDSAAYFCASSPSTASTDTQYFGPGTRLTVL.

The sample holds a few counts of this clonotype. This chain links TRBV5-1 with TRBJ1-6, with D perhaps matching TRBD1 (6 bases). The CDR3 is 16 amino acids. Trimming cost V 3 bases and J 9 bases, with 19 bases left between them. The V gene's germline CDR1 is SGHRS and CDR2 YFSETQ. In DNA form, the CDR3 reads TGCGCCAGCAGCTCGCGCCCAGGGGAAGGGAGTTCACCCCTCCACTTT. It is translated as CASSSRPGEGSSPLHF.

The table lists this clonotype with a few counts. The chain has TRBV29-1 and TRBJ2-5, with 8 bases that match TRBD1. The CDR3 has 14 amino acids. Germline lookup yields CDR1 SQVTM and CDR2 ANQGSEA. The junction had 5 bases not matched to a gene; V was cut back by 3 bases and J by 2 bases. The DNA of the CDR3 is TGCAGCGTTGAGGCAGGGGGCTTACAAGAGACCCAGTACTTC. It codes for CSVEAGGLQETQYF. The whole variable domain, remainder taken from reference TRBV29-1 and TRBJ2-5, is SAVISQKPSRDICQRGTSLTIQCQVDSQVTMMFWYRQQPGQSLTLIATANQGSEATYESGFVIDKFPISRPNLTFSTLTVSNMSPEDSSIYLCSVEAGGLQETQYFGPGTRLLVL.

For the CDR3, the DNA is TGCAGTGCTAGACCCCCCTTCGGAGGGGGCACTGAAGCTTTCTTT. This translates into CSARPPFGGGTEAFF. The rearrangement uses TRBV20-1 and TRBJ1-1; tentatively, D is TRBD1 (6 bases). Per germline, CDR1 DFQATT and CDR2 SNEGSKA (reference sequence). Trimming removed 2 bases from V and 4 bases from J, with 17 bases in between. CDR3 length: 15 residues.

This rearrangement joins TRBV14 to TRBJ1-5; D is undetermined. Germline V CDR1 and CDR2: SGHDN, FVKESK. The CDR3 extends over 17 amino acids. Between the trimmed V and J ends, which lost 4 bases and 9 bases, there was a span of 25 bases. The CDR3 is CASSLRVSSAHSVPQHF. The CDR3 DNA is TGTGCCAGCAGCCTCCGTGTGTCCTCAGCCCATAGCGTGCCCCAGCATTTT.

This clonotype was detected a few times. The CDR3 region is CASSLEQGHTGELFF. The CDR3 DNA sequence: TGCGCCAGCAGCTTGGAACAGGGGCACACCGGGGAGCTGTTTTTT. V and J are TRBV5-1 and TRBJ2-2, with 7 bases identical to TRBD1. This CDR3 has 15 residues. CDR1 is SGHRS and CDR2 is YFSETQ in the germline V gene. With 0 bases clipped from V and 3 bases from J, the junction kept 2 bases outside the gene matches.

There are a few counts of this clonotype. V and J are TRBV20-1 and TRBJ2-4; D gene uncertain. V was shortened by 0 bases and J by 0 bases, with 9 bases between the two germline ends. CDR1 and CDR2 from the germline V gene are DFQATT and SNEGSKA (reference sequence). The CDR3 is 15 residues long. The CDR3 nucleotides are TGCAGTGCTAGAGATTCCGCAGTAGCCAAAAACATTCAGTACTTC. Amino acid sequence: CSARDSAVAKNIQYF.

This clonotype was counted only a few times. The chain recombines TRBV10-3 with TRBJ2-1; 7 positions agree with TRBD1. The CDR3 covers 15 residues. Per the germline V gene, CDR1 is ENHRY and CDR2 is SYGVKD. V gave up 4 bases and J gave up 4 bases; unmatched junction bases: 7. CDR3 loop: CAISVRQGEYNEQFF. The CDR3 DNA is TGTGCCATCAGTGTAAGACAGGGAGAGTACAATGAGCAGTTCTTC.

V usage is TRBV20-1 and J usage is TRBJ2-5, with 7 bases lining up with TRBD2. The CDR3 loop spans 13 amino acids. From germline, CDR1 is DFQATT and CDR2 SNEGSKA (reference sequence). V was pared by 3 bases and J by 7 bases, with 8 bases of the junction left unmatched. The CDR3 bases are TGCAGTGCTAGTTCGAGCGGGGCGGTGACCCAGTACTTC. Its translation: CSASSSGAVTQYF.

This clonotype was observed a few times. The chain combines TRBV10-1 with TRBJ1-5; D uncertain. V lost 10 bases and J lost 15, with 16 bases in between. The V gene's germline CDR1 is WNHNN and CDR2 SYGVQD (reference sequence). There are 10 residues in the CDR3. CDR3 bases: TGCGCCACCCTATATCACCTTGGGCATTTT. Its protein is CATLYHLGHF.

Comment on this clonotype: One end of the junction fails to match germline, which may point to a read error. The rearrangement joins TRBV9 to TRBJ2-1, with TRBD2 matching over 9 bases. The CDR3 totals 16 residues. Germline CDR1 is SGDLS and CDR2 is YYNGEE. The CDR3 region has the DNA TGTGCCGGCAGCCCCCCGGGGCCAGCGGGGGGACGGGGGCAGTTCTTC. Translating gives CAGSPPGPAGGRGQFF.

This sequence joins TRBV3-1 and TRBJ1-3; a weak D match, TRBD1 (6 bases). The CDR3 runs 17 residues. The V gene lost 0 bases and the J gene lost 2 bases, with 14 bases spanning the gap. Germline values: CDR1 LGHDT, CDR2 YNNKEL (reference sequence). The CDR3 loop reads CASSQDPLGQTGNTIYF. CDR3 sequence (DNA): TGTGCCAGCAGCCAAGATCCGCTGGGACAAACTGGAAACACCATATATTTT.

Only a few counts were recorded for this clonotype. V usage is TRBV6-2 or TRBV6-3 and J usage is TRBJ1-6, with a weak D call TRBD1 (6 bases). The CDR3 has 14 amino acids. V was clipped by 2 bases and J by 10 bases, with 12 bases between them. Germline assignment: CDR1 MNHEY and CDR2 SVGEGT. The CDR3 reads CASSYPETGSPLHF. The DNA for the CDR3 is TGTGCCAGCAGTTACCCTGAGACAGGCTCACCCCTCCACTTT.